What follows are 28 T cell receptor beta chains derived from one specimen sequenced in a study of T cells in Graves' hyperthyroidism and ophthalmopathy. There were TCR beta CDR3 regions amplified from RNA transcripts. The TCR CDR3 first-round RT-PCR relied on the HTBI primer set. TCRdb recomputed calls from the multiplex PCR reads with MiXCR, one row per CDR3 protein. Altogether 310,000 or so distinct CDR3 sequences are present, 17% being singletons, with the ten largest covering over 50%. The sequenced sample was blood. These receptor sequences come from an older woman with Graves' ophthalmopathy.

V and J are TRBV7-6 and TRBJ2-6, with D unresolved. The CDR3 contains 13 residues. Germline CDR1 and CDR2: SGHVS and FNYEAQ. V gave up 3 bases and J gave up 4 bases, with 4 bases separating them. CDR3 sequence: CASSFLGANVLTF. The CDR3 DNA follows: TGTGCCAGCAGCTTCCTAGGGGCCAACGTCCTGACTTTC.

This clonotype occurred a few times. CDR3 amino acids: CASSPDRATGELFF. The CDR3 bases are TGTGCCAGCAGCCCGGACAGGGCAACCGGGGAGCTGTTTTTT. This chain connects TRBV11-2 to TRBJ2-2, with 8 bases fitting TRBD1. CDR1 is SGHAT, CDR2 FQNNGV, per germline. This CDR3 has 14 amino acids. V lost 5 bases to trimming and J lost 5 bases; unmatched junction nucleotides: 4.

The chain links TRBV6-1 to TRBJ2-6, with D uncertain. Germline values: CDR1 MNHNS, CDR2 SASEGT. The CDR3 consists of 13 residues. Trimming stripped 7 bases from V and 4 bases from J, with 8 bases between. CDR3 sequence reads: CASMVGGANVLTF. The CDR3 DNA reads TGTGCCAGCATGGTTGGCGGGGCCAACGTCCTGACTTTC.

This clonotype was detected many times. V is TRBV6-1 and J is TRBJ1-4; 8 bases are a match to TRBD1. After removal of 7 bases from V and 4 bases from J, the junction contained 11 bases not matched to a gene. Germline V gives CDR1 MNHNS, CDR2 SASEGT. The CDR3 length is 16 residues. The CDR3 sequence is CASNGQGRGGNEKLFF. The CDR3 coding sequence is TGTGCCAGCAACGGACAGGGTCGGGGCGGTAATGAAAAACTGTTTTTT.

CDR3 in DNA: TGTGCCAGCAGCTTAGCGTCCCGTAGCGGGGGCGGGAGACACTACAATGAGCAGTTCTTC. It codes for CASSLASRSGGGRHYNEQFF. This chain joins TRBV7-2 and TRBJ2-1, with TRBD2 identical over 9 bases. Germline V gene data show CDR1 as SGHTA and CDR2 as FQGNSA. The CDR3 has 20 amino acids. Trimming cost V 0 bases and J 3 bases; bases outside gene matches: 15. The full variable domain, rest sourced from reference TRBV7-2 and TRBJ2-1, is GAGVSQSPSNKVTEKGKDVELRCDPISGHTALYWYRQSLGQGLEFLIYFQGNSAPDKSGLPSDRFSAERTGGSVSTLTIQRTQQEDSAVYLCASSLASRSGGGRHYNEQFFGPGTRLTVL.

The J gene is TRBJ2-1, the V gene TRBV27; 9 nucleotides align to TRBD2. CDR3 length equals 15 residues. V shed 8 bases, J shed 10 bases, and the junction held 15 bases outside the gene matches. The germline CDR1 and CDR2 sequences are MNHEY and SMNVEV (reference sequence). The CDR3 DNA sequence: TGTGCCAGCGCCCCCATGTGGGCGGGAGGGCCAGAGCAGTTCTTC. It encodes CASAPMWAGGPEQFF.

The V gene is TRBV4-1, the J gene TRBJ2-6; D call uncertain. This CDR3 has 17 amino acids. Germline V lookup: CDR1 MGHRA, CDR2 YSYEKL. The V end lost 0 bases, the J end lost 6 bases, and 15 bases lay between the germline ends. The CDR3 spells CASSQERILAEANVLTF. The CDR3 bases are TGCGCCAGCAGCCAAGAAAGGATCCTGGCTGAGGCCAACGTCCTGACTTTC.

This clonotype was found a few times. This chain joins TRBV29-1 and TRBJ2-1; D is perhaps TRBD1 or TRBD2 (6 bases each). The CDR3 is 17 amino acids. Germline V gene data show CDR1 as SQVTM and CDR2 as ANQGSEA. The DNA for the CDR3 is TGCAGTCACGAATCGGGGGCAGAGGTCTTGAGGTATGGTGAGCAGTTCTTC. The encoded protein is CSHESGAEVLRYGEQFF.

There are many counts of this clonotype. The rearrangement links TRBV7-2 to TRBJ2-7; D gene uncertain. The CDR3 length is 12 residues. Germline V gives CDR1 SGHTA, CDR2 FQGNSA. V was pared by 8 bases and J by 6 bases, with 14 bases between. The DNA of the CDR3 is TGTGCCAGCGGACGATTCGGCCGCGAGCAGTACTTC. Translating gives CASGRFGREQYF. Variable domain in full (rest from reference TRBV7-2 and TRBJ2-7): GAGVSQSPSNKVTEKGKDVELRCDPISGHTALYWYRQSLGQGLEFLIYFQGNSAPDKSGLPSDRFSAERTGGSVSTLTIQRTQQEDSAVYLCASGRFGREQYFGPGTRLTVT.

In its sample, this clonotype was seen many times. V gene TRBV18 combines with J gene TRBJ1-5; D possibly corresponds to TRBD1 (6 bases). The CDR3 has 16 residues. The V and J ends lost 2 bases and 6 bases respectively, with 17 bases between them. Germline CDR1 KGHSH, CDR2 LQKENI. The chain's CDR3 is CASSPEPQGYGQPQHF. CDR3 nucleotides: TGTGCCAGCTCACCAGAACCACAGGGTTACGGTCAGCCCCAGCATTTT.

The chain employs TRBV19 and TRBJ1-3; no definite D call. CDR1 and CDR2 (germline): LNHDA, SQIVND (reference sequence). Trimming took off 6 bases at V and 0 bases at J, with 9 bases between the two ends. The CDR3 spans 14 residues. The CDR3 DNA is TGTGCCAGTAGCATTCGGGACTCTGGAAACACCATATATTTT. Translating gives CASSIRDSGNTIYF.

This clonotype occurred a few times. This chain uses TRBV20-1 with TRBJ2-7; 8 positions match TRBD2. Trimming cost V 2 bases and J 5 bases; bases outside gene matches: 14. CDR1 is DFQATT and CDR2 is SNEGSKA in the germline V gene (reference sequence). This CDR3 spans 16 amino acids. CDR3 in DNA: TGCAGTGCTAGACCTCGGGGGGGGCGGGGCGTTAACGAGCAGTACTTC. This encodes CSARPRGGRGVNEQYF.

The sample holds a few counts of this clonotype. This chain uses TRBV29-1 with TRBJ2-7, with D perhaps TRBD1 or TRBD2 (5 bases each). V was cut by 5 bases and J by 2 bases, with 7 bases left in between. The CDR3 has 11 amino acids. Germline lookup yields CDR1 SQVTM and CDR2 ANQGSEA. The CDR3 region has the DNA TGCAGCGTTTTGGGGGCCTACGAGCAGTACTTC. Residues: CSVLGAYEQYF.

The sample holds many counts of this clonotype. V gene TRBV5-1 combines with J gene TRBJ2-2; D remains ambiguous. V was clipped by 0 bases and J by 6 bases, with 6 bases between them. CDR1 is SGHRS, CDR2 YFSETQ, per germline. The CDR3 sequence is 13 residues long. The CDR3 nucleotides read TGCGCCAGCAGCTTGGATGGTGCCGGGGAGCTGTTTTTT. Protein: CASSLDGAGELFF.

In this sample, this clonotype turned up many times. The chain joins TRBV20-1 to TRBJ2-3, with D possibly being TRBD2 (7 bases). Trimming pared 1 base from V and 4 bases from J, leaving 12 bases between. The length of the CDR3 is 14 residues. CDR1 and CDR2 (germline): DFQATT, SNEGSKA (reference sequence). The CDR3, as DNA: TGCAGTGCTAGAGTTTCGGGGGGCGCAGATACGCAGTATTTT. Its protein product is CSARVSGGADTQYF.

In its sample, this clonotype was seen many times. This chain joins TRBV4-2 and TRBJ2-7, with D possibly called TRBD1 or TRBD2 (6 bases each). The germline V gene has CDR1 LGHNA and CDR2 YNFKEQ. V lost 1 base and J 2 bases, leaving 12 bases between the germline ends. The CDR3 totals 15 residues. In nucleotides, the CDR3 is TGTGCCAGCAGCCAAGGTGGGGGGCTACCCTACGAGCAGTACTTC. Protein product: CASSQGGGLPYEQYF.

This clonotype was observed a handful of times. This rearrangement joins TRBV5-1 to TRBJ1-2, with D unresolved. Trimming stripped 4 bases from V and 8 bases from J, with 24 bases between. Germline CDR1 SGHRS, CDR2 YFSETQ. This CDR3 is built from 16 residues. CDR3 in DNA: TGCGCCAGCAGCCGGGAGGTCCAGGCCGCGGGTGTGGGCTACACCTTC. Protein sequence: CASSREVQAAGVGYTF. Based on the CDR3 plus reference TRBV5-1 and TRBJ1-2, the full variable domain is KAGVTQTPRYLIKTRGQQVTLSCSPISGHRSVSWYQQTPGQGLQFLFEYFSETQRNKGNFPGRFSGRQFSNSRSEMNVSTLELGDSALYLCASSREVQAAGVGYTFGSGTRLTVV.

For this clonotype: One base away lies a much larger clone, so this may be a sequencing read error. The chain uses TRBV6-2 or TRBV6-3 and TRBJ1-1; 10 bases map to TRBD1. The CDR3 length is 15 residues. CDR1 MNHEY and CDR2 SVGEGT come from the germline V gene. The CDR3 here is CASSWTGGMHTKAFF. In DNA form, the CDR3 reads TGTGCCAGCAGCTGGACAGGGGGGATGCACACTAAAGCTTTCTTT.

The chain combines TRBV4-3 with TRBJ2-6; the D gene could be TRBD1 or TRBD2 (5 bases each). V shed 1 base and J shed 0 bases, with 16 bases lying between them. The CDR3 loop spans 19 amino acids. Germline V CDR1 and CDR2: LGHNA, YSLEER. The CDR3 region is CASSQVGRTGRSGANVLTF. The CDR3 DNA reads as TGCGCCAGCAGCCAAGTGGGTCGGACGGGACGCTCTGGGGCCAACGTCCTGACTTTC.

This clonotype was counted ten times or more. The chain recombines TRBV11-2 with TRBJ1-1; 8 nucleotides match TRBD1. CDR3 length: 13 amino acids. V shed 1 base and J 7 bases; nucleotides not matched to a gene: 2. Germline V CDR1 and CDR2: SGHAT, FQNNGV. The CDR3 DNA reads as TGTGCCAGCAGCTTAGGAACAGGGGGTGAAGCTTTCTTT. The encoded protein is CASSLGTGGEAFF.

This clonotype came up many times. The CDR3 region has the DNA TGTGCCAGCAGTGTCGGGGGGAACGAGCAGTACTTC. Residues: CASSVGGNEQYF. The chain links TRBV2 to TRBJ2-7; TRBD2 agrees at 7 bases. Trimming removed 4 bases from V and 5 bases from J; junction bases left unmatched: 2. This CDR3 has 12 amino acids. Germline V CDR1 and CDR2: SNHLY, FYNNEI.

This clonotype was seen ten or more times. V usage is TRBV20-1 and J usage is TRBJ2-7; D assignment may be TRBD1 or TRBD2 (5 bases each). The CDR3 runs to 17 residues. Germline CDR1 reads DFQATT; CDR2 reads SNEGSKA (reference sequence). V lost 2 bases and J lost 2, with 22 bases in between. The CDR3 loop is CSARPARDESYTYEQYF. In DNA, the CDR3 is TGCAGTGCTAGACCCGCCCGGGACGAGAGTTACACCTACGAGCAGTACTTC.

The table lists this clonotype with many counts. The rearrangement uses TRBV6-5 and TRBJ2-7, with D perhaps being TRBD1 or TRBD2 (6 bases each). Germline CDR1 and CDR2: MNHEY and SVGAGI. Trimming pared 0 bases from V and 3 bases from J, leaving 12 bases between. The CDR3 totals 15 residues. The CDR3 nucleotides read TGTGCCAGCAGTTACTCGATCGGAGGGGGCTACGAGCAGTACTTC. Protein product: CASSYSIGGGYEQYF.

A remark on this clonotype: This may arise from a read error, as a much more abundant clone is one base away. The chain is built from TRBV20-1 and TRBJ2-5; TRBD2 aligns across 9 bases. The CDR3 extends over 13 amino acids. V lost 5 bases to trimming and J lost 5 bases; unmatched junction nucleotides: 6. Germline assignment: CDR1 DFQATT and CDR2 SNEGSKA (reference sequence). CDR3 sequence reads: CSAGSGGHETQYF. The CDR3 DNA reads TGCAGTGCTGGTAGCGGGGGACACGAGACCCAGTACTTC.

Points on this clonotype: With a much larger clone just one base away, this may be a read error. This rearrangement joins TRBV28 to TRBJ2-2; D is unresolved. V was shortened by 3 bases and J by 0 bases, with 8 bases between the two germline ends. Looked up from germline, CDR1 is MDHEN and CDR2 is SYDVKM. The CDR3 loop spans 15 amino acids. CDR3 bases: TGTGCCAGCAGTTTTTTACTGCCGAACACCGGGGAGCTGTTTTTT. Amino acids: CASSFLLPNTGELFF.

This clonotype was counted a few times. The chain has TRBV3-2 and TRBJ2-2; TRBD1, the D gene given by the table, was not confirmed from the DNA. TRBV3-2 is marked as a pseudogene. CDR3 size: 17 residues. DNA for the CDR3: TGTGCCAGCAGCCAAGATGGGGGGACATGGAACACCGGGGAGCTGTTTTTT. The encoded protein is CASSQDGGTWNTGELFF.

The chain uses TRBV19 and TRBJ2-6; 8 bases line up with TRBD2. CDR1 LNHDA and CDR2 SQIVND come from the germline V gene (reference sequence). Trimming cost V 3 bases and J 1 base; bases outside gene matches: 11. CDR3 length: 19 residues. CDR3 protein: CASSIRAGDFYSGANVLTF. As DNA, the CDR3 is TGTGCCAGTAGTATTAGAGCGGGAGACTTCTATTCTGGGGCCAACGTCCTGACTTTC.

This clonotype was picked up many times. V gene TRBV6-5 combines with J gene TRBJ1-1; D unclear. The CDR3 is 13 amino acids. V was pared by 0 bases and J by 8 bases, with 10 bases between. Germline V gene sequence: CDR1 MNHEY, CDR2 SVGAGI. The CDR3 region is CASSYSGKPEAFF. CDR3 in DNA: TGTGCCAGCAGTTACTCAGGCAAGCCAGAAGCTTTCTTT.